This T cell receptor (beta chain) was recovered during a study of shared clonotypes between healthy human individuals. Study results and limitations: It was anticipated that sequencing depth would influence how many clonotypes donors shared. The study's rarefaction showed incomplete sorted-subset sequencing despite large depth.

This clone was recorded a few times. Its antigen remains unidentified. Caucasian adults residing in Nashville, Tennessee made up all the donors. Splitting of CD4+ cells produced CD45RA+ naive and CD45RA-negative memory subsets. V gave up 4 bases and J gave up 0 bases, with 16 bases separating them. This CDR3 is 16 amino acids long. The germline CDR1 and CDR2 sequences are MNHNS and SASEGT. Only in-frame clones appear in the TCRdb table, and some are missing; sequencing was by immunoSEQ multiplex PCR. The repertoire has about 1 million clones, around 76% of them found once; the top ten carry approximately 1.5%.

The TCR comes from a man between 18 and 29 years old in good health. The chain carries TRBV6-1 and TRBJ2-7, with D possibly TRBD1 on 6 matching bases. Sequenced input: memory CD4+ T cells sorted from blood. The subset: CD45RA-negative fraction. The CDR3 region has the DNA TGTGCCAGCAGTGGCAGAGACAGGCAGTTCTCCTACGAGCAGTACTTC. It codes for CASSGRDRQFSYEQYF.